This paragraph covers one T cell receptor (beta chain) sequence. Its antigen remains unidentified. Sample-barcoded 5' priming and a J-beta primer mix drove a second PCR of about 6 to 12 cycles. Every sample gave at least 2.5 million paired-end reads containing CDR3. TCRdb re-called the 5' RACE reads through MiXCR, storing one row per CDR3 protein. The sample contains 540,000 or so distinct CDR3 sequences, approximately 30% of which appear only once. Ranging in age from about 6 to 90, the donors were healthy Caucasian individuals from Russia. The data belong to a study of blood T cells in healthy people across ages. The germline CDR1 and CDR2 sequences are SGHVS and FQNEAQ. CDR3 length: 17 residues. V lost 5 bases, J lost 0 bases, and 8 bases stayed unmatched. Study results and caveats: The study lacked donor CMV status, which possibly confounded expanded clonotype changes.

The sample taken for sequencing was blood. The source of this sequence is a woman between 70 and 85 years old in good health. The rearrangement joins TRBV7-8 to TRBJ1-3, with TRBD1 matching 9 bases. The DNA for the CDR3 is TGTGCCAGCAGCCCCCGGGACAGGGCCATCTCTGGAAACACCATATATTTT. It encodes CASSPRDRAISGNTIYF.